Listed below are T cell receptor beta chains from one sample, sequenced in a study of regulatory T cells in long-lasting Graves disease. One entry per CDR3 protein results from TCRdb running MiXCR on the multiplex PCR reads. The repertoire holds approximately 400,000 distinct CDR3 sequences, with about a fifth as singletons. Sequences were derived from peripheral blood mononuclear cells (PBMCs), sampled when the disease was refractory, from a patient treated with antithyroid drugs. The receptor source for this set is a female donor with Graves disease. CDR3s include the opening cysteine and the closing phenylalanine or tryptophan. D genes are given only for firm matches. The listing skips clone size in some rows; elsewhere it reads once, few, many or a size class.

d_call,cdr3_length,v_call,j_call,clone_size,cdr3_nt,cdr3_aa
.,15,TRBV5-1,TRBJ1-1,.,TGCGCCAGCAGCTTGGATACGCAGGGAATCGCTGAAGCTTTCTTT,CASSLDTQGIAEAFF
TRBD1,19,TRBV28,TRBJ1-5,many,TGTGCCAGCAGCCTCCCCCCGGGAGGCAGGGGGTTGAGCAATCAGCCCCAGCATTTT,CASSLPPGGRGLSNQPQHF
TRBD1,14,TRBV7-9,TRBJ2-7,once,TGTGCCAGCAGCTCCACCGGGACAGGTGTAGAGCAGTACTTC,CASSSTGTGVEQYF
.,13,TRBV28,TRBJ2-7,many,TGTGCCAGCAACCCGGGAAGGCTAAGGGAGCAGTACTTC,CASNPGRLREQYF
TRBD1,15,TRBV3-1,TRBJ1-6,.,TGTGCCAGCAGCCTGGGACAGCTAAGAAATTCACCCCTCCACTTT,CASSLGQLRNSPLHF
TRBD2,13,TRBV19,TRBJ2-5,many,TGTGCCAGTAGTATTCCGGGAGGAGAGACCCAGTACTTC,CASSIPGGETQYF
TRBD1,14,TRBV27,TRBJ2-7,many,TGTGCCAGCAGTCCCTGGGGGACAGCCTACGAGCAGTACTTC,CASSPWGTAYEQYF
TRBD1,17,TRBV2,TRBJ1-2,.,TGTGCCAGCGGCTTAACCGGGCAGGGGGAAGCTAACTATGGCTACACCTTC,CASGLTGQGEANYGYTF
.,14,TRBV18,TRBJ2-7,.,TGTGCCAGCTCACCACCGACAGTCGCCCACGAGCAGTACTTC,CASSPPTVAHEQYF
TRBD2,16,TRBV30,TRBJ2-2,many,TGTGCCTGGACGCCGGGACTAGGAGTAGTCACCGGGGAGCTGTTTTTT,CAWTPGLGVVTGELFF
.,13,TRBV29-1,TRBJ1-1,few,TGCAGCGTTGAAGATCTAGGGAACACTGAAGCTTTCTTT,CSVEDLGNTEAFF
TRBD2,16,TRBV25-1,TRBJ2-5,many,TGTGCCAGCAGTGAGATAGCGGGAGACAATCAAGAGACCCAGTACTTC,CASSEIAGDNQETQYF
.,14,TRBV20-1,TRBJ1-4,.,TGCAGTGCTAAGGGGACGGGATTCAATGAAAAACTGTTTTTT,CSAKGTGFNEKLFF
TRBD1,14,TRBV5-1,TRBJ2-7,.,TGCGCCAGCAGCTTGGGACAGGGCTTACACGAGCAGTACTTC,CASSLGQGLHEQYF
.,15,TRBV24-1,TRBJ1-5,few,TGTGCCACCAGTGACGGGGGACAACTCTATCAGCCCCAGCATTTT,CATSDGGQLYQPQHF
TRBD1,16,TRBV20-1,TRBJ1-2,many,TGCAGTGCTAGCGACACCGGGACAGGGATGGGCTATGGCTACACCTTC,CSASDTGTGMGYGYTF
TRBD1,14,TRBV7-3,TRBJ2-7,.,TGTGCCAGCAGCTCAGACAGGGGGCGGTGGGAGCAGTACTTC,CASSSDRGRWEQYF
.,15,TRBV3-2,TRBJ1-6,.,TGTGCCAGCAGCCAAGGTGGGGGGCCTAATTCACCCCTCCACTTT,CASSQGGGPNSPLHF
TRBD1,14,TRBV7-2,TRBJ2-7,many,TGTGCCAGCAGTGAGGACAGGGGGCGTTACGAGCAGTACTTC,CASSEDRGRYEQYF
.,13,TRBV28,TRBJ1-1,many,TGTGCCAGCAGTTTACCAGCGAACACTGAAGCTTTCTTT,CASSLPANTEAFF
TRBD1,15,TRBV6-1,TRBJ2-5,many,TGTGCCAGCAGTCCCCGGGACAGGGGTAGGGAGACCCAGTACTTC,CASSPRDRGRETQYF
.,15,TRBV24-1,TRBJ2-5,many,TGTGCCACCAGCCACCTAACCGGGATGGGGGAGACCCAGTACTTC,CATSHLTGMGETQYF
.,13,TRBV20-1,TRBJ2-7,many,TGCAGTGCTAGAGAGGGCGGCACCTACGAGCAGTACTTC,CSAREGGTYEQYF
TRBD2,15,TRBV11-2,TRBJ2-7,once,TGTGCCAGCAGCTTAGTGGCGGGAGGGCCGGCCGAGCAGTACTTC,CASSLVAGGPAEQYF
TRBD1,13,TRBV6-1,TRBJ2-7,many,TGTGCCAGCAGGGGACAGGGAGGCAGCGAGCAGTACTTC,CASRGQGGSEQYF
.,12,TRBV30,TRBJ1-1,many,TGTGCCTGGAGTGTAGGGGATACTGAAGCTTTCTTT,CAWSVGDTEAFF
TRBD1,13,TRBV7-9,TRBJ1-2,many,TGTGCCAGCGTTATCGGGACAGGGAATGGCTACACCTTC,CASVIGTGNGYTF
.,13,TRBV29-1,TRBJ1-1,.,TGCAGCGTTGAAGTAGGGCCGAACACTGAAGCTTTCTTT,CSVEVGPNTEAFF
.,14,TRBV2,TRBJ2-3,.,TGTGCCAGCAGTGAAGTGGTCGCTACAGATACGCAGTATTTT,CASSEVVATDTQYF
.,15,TRBV15,TRBJ2-7,few,TGTGCCACCAGCAGAGACTCTCGGGGGCCATACGAGCAGTACTTC,CATSRDSRGPYEQYF
TRBD1,15,TRBV28,TRBJ2-7,many,TGTGCCAGCAGTTTGGACAGGGGTAGCTCCTACGAGCAGTACTTC,CASSLDRGSSYEQYF
.,14,TRBV20-1,TRBJ2-7,many,TGCAGTGCTAGCGGGGACGGTAGCTCCTACGAGCAGTACTTC,CSASGDGSSYEQYF
.,13,TRBV7-2,TRBJ2-1,.,TGTGCCAGCAGCTTAGCTAGCGTAAATGAGCAGTTCTTC,CASSLASVNEQFF
.,17,TRBV7-2,TRBJ2-7,few,TGTGCCAGCAGCCCAGGACAGCCTAGCGGATCCTCCTACGAGCAGTACTTC,CASSPGQPSGSSYEQYF
TRBD1,13,TRBV7-9,TRBJ1-2,few,TGTGCCAGCAGCTCCTCGGACAGGGCTGGCTACACCTTC,CASSSSDRAGYTF
.,14,TRBV2,TRBJ2-5,many,TGTGCCAGCAGGCCGAGTCACGGCCAAGAGACCCAGTACTTC,CASRPSHGQETQYF
.,14,TRBV2,TRBJ1-1,many,TGTGCCAGCAGTGTAAGGAGGGTAGACACTGAAGCTTTCTTT,CASSVRRVDTEAFF
TRBD2,14,TRBV6-1,TRBJ2-7,.,TGTGCCAGCAGTGCCACCGGGACTAGGGCCGAGCAGTACTTC,CASSATGTRAEQYF
.,15,TRBV15,TRBJ1-1,.,TGTGCCACCAGCAGAACGGCAGGAATTGGTTCTGAAGCTTTCTTT,CATSRTAGIGSEAFF
.,16,TRBV20-1,TRBJ1-1,many,TGCAGTGCTAGACTCCCCGGAGCGACGTGGGGCACTGAAGCTTTCTTT,CSARLPGATWGTEAFF
.,11,TRBV27,TRBJ1-1,many,TGTGCCAGCAGTTCCGGGATAGAAGCTTTCTTT,CASSSGIEAFF
.,14,TRBV6-5,TRBJ2-7,few,TGTGCCAGCAGTTACTCGCCGGTCTCCTACGAGCAGTACTTC,CASSYSPVSYEQYF
.,12,TRBV29-1,TRBJ2-7,.,TGCAGCGTTGGAAGGGCAGGGGACGAGCAGTACTTC,CSVGRAGDEQYF